The 10 T cell receptor beta chains below come from one sample, sequenced in a study of blood T cell repertoires in COVID-19. Method: immunoSEQ multiplex PCR; TCRdb's copy keeps in-frame clones and lacks some. The sample has 95,000 to 120,000 clones, approximately 85% seen once. The sample comprised peripheral blood. These receptors came from a woman aged 55-69 years with COVID-19, enrolled during active disease.

This clone came up once. The V and J genes are TRBV5-4 and TRBJ2-7; no clear D gene. From germline, CDR1 is SGHNT and CDR2 YYREEE (reference sequence). The CDR3 spans 13 residues. The V end was cut by 0 bases, the J end by 6 bases, with 10 bases between. DNA for the CDR3: TGTGCCAGCAGCTTGGATGTGGCCCGCGAGCAGTACTTC. Translated, it gives CASSLDVAREQYF.

Here the CDR3 reads CASSLRTAYEQYF. The DNA for the CDR3 is TGTGCCAGCAGCTTGAGGACAGCTTACGAGCAGTACTTC. The rearrangement joins TRBV5-4 to TRBJ2-7; a weak D match, TRBD1 (6 bases). Trimming pared 1 base from V and 4 bases from J, leaving 9 bases between. Germline CDR1 reads SGHNT; CDR2 reads YYREEE (reference sequence). There are 13 residues in the CDR3.

The chain is built from TRBV2 and TRBJ2-5; D may be TRBD2 (5 bases). Trimming shortened V by 6 bases and J by 5 bases, and 13 bases separated the two germline ends. Per germline, CDR1 SNHLY and CDR2 FYNNEI. This CDR3 has 13 amino acids. CDR3 in amino acids: CASSQISVETQYF. The CDR3 nucleotides are TGTGCCAGCAGCCAAATTAGCGTGGAGACCCAGTACTTC.

The V gene is TRBV18, the J gene TRBJ1-2; no reliable D call. V gave up 3 bases and J gave up 4 bases, with 9 bases separating them. Germline V gene lookup returns CDR1 KGHSH and CDR2 LQKENI. This CDR3 is built from 13 residues. DNA for the CDR3: TGTGCCAGCTCACCCCACCCGAGCTATGGCTACACCTTC. It encodes CASSPHPSYGYTF.

The chain links TRBV7-9 to TRBJ1-1; 8 bases line up with TRBD1. Germline values: CDR1 SEHNR, CDR2 FQNEAQ (reference sequence). Trimming removed 3 bases from V and 1 base from J; junction bases left unmatched: 7. The CDR3 has 16 residues. This CDR3 reads CASSFPDRASNTEAFF. DNA for the CDR3: TGTGCCAGCAGCTTTCCGGACAGGGCATCGAACACTGAAGCTTTCTTT.

This clone was seen only a few times. CDR3 DNA: TGTGCCAGCAGCCGGGACAGTTACTCCTACGAGCAGTACTTC. Protein sequence: CASSRDSYSYEQYF. This sequence joins TRBV6-2 or TRBV6-3 and TRBJ2-7; 7 nucleotides align to TRBD1. CDR3 length: 14 amino acids. Germline V gene sequence: CDR1 MNHEY, CDR2 SVGEGT. With V trimmed by 6 bases and J by 0 bases, 5 bases remained unmatched.

Written as DNA, the CDR3 is TGTGCCAGTAGTACCTACAGGGGGCTGGAACTGTTTTTT. Its translation is CASSTYRGLELFF. This chain joins TRBV19 and TRBJ1-4, with TRBD1 matching over 9 bases. The V gene's germline CDR1 is LNHDA and CDR2 SQIVND (reference sequence). This CDR3 has 13 residues. V was pared by 4 bases and J by 12 bases, with 6 bases of the junction left unmatched.

V is TRBV12-5 and J is TRBJ2-2, with 8 bases matching TRBD2. Germline loops: CDR1 LGHNT, CDR2 FRNRAP. The CDR3 extends over 16 amino acids. With V trimmed by 2 bases and J by 4 bases, 6 bases remained unmatched. The CDR3 bases are TGTGCTAGTGGTTTGCCCAGCGGGAGTCCCACCGGGGAGCTGTTTTTT. It is translated as CASGLPSGSPTGELFF.

The CDR3 region has the DNA TGTGCCAGCAGCTTAAGAACAGGAATTGTAGCCAAAAACATTCAGTACTTC. Amino acids: CASSLRTGIVAKNIQYF. V is TRBV11-2 and J is TRBJ2-4; possible D gene TRBD1, 5 bases. The V end was cut by 2 bases, the J end by 0 bases, with 14 bases between. The CDR3 consists of 17 residues. Germline CDR1 SGHAT, CDR2 FQNNGV.

The rearrangement uses TRBV9 and TRBJ2-7; 10 bases line up with TRBD1. The germline gives CDR1 SGDLS, CDR2 YYNGEE. The junction had 6 bases not matched to a gene; V was cut back by 4 bases and J by 2 bases. The length of the CDR3 is 15 residues. DNA of the CDR3: TGTGCCAGCAGCCCAGAGGGGACAGGGGCCTACGAGCAGTACTTC. As protein: CASSPEGTGAYEQYF. Using reference TRBV9 and TRBJ2-7 for the parts outside the CDR3, the full variable domain is DSGVTQTPKHLITATGQRVTLRCSPRSGDLSVYWYQQSLDQGLQFLIQYYNGEERAKGNILERFSAQQFPDLHSELNLSSLELGDSALYFCASSPEGTGAYEQYFGPGTRLTVT.